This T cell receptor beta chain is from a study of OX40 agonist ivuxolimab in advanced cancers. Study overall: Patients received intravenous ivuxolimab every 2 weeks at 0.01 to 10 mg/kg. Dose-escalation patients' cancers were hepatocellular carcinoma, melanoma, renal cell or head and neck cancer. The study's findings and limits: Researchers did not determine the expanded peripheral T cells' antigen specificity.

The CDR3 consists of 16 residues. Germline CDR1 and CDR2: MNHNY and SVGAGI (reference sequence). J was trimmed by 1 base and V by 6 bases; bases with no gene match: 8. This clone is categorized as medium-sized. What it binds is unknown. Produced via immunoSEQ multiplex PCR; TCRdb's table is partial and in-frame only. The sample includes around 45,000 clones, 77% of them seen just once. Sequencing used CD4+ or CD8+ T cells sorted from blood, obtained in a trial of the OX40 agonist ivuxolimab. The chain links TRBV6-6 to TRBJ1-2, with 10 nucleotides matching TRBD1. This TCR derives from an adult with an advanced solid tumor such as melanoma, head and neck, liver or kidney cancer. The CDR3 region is CASRQAGTGDNYGYTF. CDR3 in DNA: TGTGCCAGCAGGCAAGCCGGGACAGGGGATAACTATGGCTACACCTTC.